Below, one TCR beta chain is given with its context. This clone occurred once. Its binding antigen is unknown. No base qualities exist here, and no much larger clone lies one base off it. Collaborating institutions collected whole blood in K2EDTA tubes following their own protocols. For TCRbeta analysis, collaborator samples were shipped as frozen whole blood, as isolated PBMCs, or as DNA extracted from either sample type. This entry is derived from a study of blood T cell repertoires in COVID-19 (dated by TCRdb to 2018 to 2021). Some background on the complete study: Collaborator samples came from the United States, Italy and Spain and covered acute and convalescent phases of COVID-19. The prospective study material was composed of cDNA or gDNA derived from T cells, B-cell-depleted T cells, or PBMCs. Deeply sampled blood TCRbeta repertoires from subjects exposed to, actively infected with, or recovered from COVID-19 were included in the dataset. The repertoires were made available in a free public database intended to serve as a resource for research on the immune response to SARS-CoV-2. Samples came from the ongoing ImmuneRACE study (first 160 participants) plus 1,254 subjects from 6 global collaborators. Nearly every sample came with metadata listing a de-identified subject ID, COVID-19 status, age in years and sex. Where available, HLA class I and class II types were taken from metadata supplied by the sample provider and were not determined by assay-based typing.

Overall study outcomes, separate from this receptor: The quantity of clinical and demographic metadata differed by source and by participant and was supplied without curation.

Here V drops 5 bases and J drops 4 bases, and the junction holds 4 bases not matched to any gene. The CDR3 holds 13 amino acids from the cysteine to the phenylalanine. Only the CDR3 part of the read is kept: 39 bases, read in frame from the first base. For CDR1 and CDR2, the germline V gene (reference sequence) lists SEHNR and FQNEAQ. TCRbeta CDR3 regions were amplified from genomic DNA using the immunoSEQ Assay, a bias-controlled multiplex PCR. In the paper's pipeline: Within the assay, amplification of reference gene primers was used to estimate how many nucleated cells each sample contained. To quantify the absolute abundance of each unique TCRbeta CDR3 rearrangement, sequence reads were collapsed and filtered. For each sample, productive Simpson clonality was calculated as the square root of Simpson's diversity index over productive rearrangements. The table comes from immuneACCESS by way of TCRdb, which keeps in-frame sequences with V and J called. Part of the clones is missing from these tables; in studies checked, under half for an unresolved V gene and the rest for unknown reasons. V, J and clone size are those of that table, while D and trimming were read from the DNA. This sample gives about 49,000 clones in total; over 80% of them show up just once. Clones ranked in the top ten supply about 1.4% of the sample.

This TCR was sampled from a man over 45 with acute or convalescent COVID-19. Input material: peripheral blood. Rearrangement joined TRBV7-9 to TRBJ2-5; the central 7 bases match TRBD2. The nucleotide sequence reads TGTGCCAGCAGCCCAGGACTAGGAGAGACCCAGTACTTC. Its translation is CASSPGLGETQYF.